This passage covers 7 T cell receptor beta chains from one sample sequenced in a study of T cell clones after liver transplantation. Libraries were prepared by immunoSEQ multiplex PCR; TCRdb keeps only in-frame clonotypes and omits some of them. The table lists 65,000 to 80,000 clones, around 78% of them singletons. The sequencing here drew on CD4+ T cells from blood, taken at the 22-month timepoint. These receptors were obtained from a human patient who received a liver transplant. A subset of T cells may come from the graft donor.

The chain uses TRBV4-3 and TRBJ1-6; D is uncertain. V dropped 0 bases and J dropped 0 bases, with 18 bases sitting between them. In germline, CDR1 is LGHNA, CDR2 YSLEER. This CDR3 spans 20 amino acids. CDR3 in amino acids: CASSQERWIPNRSYNSPLHF. Here the CDR3 DNA reads TGCGCCAGCAGCCAAGAACGGTGGATCCCTAATCGCTCCTATAATTCACCCCTCCACTTT.

The J gene is TRBJ2-3, the V gene TRBV19; 12 nucleotides align to TRBD2. The CDR3 runs to 15 residues. Germline CDR1 and CDR2: LNHDA and SQIVND (reference sequence). V shed 8 bases and J 4 bases; nucleotides not matched to a gene: 7. The CDR3 protein is CASQTSGSFADTQYF. CDR3 sequence (DNA): TGTGCCAGTCAGACTAGCGGGAGTTTTGCAGATACGCAGTATTTT. Full variable domain (rest looked up from reference TRBV19 and TRBJ2-3): DGGITQSPKYLFRKEGQNVTLSCEQNLNHDAMYWYRQDPGQGLRLIYYSQIVNDFQKGDIAEGYSVSREKKESFPLTVTSAQKNPTAFYLCASQTSGSFADTQYFGPGTRLTVL.

CDR3 sequence reads: CASSQIGTSGGTGANVLTF. CDR3 nucleotide sequence: TGTGCCAGCTCGCAAATCGGGACTAGCGGGGGAACTGGGGCCAACGTCCTGACTTTC. This sequence joins TRBV18 and TRBJ2-6, with 14 bases matching TRBD2. V dropped 6 bases and J dropped 2; count of bases not matched to a gene: 9. Germline CDR1 is KGHSH and CDR2 is LQKENI. CDR3 length: 19 amino acids.

In this sample, this clone turned up a few times. The rearrangement joins TRBV7-9 to TRBJ2-3; TRBD1 agrees at 9 bases. J was trimmed by 6 bases and V by 10 bases; bases with no gene match: 5. Looked up from germline, CDR1 is SEHNR and CDR2 is FQNEAQ (reference sequence). The CDR3 consists of 12 residues. CDR3 DNA: TGTGCCATCACAGGGGGCGCGGATACGCAGTATTTT. It encodes CAITGGADTQYF.

The chain combines TRBV10-3 with TRBJ2-1; 9 bases fit TRBD2. The CDR3 runs to 15 residues. Germline CDR1 ENHRY, CDR2 SYGVKD. V was clipped by 5 bases and J by 6 bases; unmatched bases: 8. Here the CDR3 reads CAISSSGILSNEQFF. The CDR3 bases are TGTGCCATCAGTTCTAGCGGGATTCTGAGCAATGAGCAGTTCTTC.

The chain joins TRBV2 to TRBJ2-6, with D perhaps TRBD1 (6 bases). The CDR3 sequence is 16 residues long. Trimming stripped 5 bases from V and 4 bases from J, with 15 bases between. The germline CDR1 and CDR2 sequences are SNHLY and FYNNEI. The CDR3 is CASSQNRVSGANVLTF. The CDR3 DNA is TGTGCCAGCAGTCAAAACAGGGTGTCCGGGGCCAACGTCCTGACTTTC.

This clone was detected a few times. The chain recombines TRBV11-2 with TRBJ2-7; 7 bases are a match to TRBD1. CDR1 is SGHAT, CDR2 FQNNGV, per germline. The CDR3 contains 16 residues. V lost 5 bases and J lost 4; bases outside the gene matches: 14. The CDR3 DNA follows: TGTGCCAGCAGCCCGGGCTACAGGGGAGATGGGTACGAGCAGTACTTC. It translates to CASSPGYRGDGYEQYF.